A selection of T cell receptor beta chains follows, all from one sample in a study of Graves' ophthalmopathy and Graves' hyperthyroidism. In TCRdb, the multiplex PCR reads were re-called with MiXCR into one record per CDR3 protein. This table holds 360,000 or so distinct CDR3 sequences, 15% to 20% found once. The sequenced material came from peripheral blood. The receptor set was obtained from a young woman with Graves' ophthalmopathy. The CDR3 runs from the conserved cysteine through the conserved F or W. D genes are given only for firm matches. A row's size may be missing; if present it is once, few, many or a size class.

V gene,J gene,D gene,clone size,CDR3 protein,CDR3 DNA
TRBV12-3/TRBV12-4,TRBJ2-3,NA,many,CASSIQHSSTDTQYF,TGTGCCAGCAGCATACAGCATTCTAGCACAGATACGCAGTATTTT
TRBV7-2,TRBJ2-7,TRBD1,NA,CASSSRDRGIHEQYF,TGTGCCAGCAGCTCTCGGGACAGGGGAATCCACGAGCAGTACTTC
TRBV20-1,TRBJ2-7,NA,many,CSASPGPLGEQYF,TGCAGTGCTAGTCCCGGGCCCCTCGGGGAGCAGTACTTC
TRBV2,TRBJ2-7,TRBD2,many,CASGEGRGIYEQYF,TGTGCCAGCGGGGAGGGCCGAGGGATCTACGAGCAGTACTTC
TRBV25-1,TRBJ2-7,TRBD1,many,CASSGDSYYEQYF,TGTGCCAGCAGTGGGGACAGTTATTACGAGCAGTACTTC
TRBV10-3,TRBJ1-1,NA,many,CATNLAVNTEAFF,TGTGCCACCAACCTGGCGGTGAACACTGAAGCTTTCTTT
TRBV20-1,TRBJ1-1,TRBD1,many,CSARGTGGGLNTEAFF,TGCAGTGCTAGGGGGACAGGGGGCGGATTGAACACTGAAGCTTTCTTT
TRBV11-2,TRBJ2-2,TRBD2,NA,CASRKTSPRSGELFF,TGTGCCAGCAGGAAGACTAGCCCTCGGTCCGGGGAGCTGTTTTTT
TRBV12-3/TRBV12-4,TRBJ2-2,TRBD2,many,CASSPGLAGSTGELFF,TGTGCCAGCAGTCCCGGACTAGCGGGATCCACCGGGGAGCTGTTTTTT
TRBV28,TRBJ1-5,TRBD1,many,CASSSRDRQYSNQPQHF,TGTGCCAGCAGTTCACGGGACAGGCAATATAGCAATCAGCCCCAGCATTTT
TRBV6-1,TRBJ2-5,NA,NA,CASRFGTNQETQYF,TGTGCCAGTCGATTCGGGACCAATCAAGAGACCCAGTACTTC
TRBV7-2,TRBJ2-5,TRBD2,many,CASSLVSSGRETQYF,TGTGCCAGCAGCTTAGTTTCTAGCGGGAGAGAGACCCAGTACTTC
TRBV27,TRBJ2-5,TRBD2,many,CASSLASGREETQYF,TGTGCCAGCAGTTTAGCTAGCGGGAGAGAAGAGACCCAGTACTTC
TRBV12-3/TRBV12-4,TRBJ2-5,TRBD2,NA,CASREGLAGEETQYF,TGTGCCAGCAGAGAGGGACTAGCGGGAGAGGAGACCCAGTACTTC
TRBV5-1,TRBJ2-7,TRBD1,many,CASSLIPSGTAYEQYF,TGCGCCAGCAGCTTGATCCCATCCGGGACAGCCTACGAGCAGTACTTC
TRBV29-1,TRBJ1-1,NA,many,CSVQKRGDTNTEAFF,TGCAGCGTCCAGAAGCGGGGAGACACGAACACTGAAGCTTTCTTT
TRBV7-2,TRBJ1-6,NA,many,CASSFSGSGASPLHF,TGTGCCAGCAGCTTCTCGGGATCAGGGGCGTCACCCCTCCACTTT
TRBV11-2,TRBJ1-2,NA,NA,CASTVRRGNYGYTF,TGTGCCAGCACCGTTCGGAGAGGAAACTATGGCTACACCTTC
TRBV7-9,TRBJ2-7,NA,many,CASSLGETSTYEQYF,TGTGCCAGCAGCTTAGGAGAGACATCGACCTACGAGCAGTACTTC
TRBV18,TRBJ2-5,NA,many,CASSPPGRGKGETQYF,TGTGCCAGCTCACCACCGGGCCGCGGGAAGGGAGAGACCCAGTACTTC
TRBV6-2/TRBV6-3,TRBJ2-5,TRBD2,many,CASSLWASGQETQYF,TGTGCCAGCAGTTTATGGGCTAGCGGACAAGAGACCCAGTACTTC
TRBV12-3/TRBV12-4,TRBJ2-7,NA,many,CASSFARTYEQYF,TGTGCCAGCAGTTTTGCGCGTACCTACGAGCAGTACTTC
TRBV6-1,TRBJ1-1,NA,many,CATQVGGRVAEAFF,TGTGCCACCCAGGTCGGGGGGCGGGTGGCTGAAGCTTTCTTT
TRBV27,TRBJ2-6,NA,NA,CASSLLWVAGANVLTF,TGTGCCAGCAGTTTGTTATGGGTTGCGGGGGCCAACGTCCTGACTTTC
TRBV29-1,TRBJ2-7,NA,many,CSATLPRHPYEQYF,TGCAGCGCCACGCTCCCACGCCACCCCTACGAGCAGTACTTC
TRBV6-2/TRBV6-3,TRBJ1-5,NA,many,CASSSSRWEPQHF,TGTGCCAGCAGTTCCTCTAGGTGGGAGCCCCAGCATTTT
TRBV6-2/TRBV6-3,TRBJ2-2,TRBD1,many,CASSYGTANTGELFF,TGTGCCAGCAGTTATGGGACAGCTAACACCGGGGAGCTGTTTTTT
TRBV5-1,TRBJ1-5,NA,few,CASSLLGESNQPQHF,TGCGCCAGCAGCTTGCTTGGGGAGAGCAATCAGCCCCAGCATTTT
TRBV20-1,TRBJ2-2,NA,many,CSARAPLNRAGELFF,TGCAGTGCTAGAGCCCCGCTCAACCGCGCCGGGGAGCTGTTTTTT
TRBV5-1,TRBJ2-2,TRBD2,many,CASSPTSGTNTGELFF,TGCGCCAGCAGCCCGACTAGCGGGACGAACACCGGGGAGCTGTTTTTT
TRBV12-3/TRBV12-4,TRBJ2-4,NA,many,CASSFAIKGELAKNIQYF,TGTGCCAGCAGTTTCGCGATCAAAGGGGAACTAGCCAAAAACATTCAGTACTTC